A selection of T cell receptor beta chains follows, all from one sample in a study of blood T cell repertoires in COVID-19. Produced via immunoSEQ multiplex PCR; TCRdb's table is partial and in-frame only. Here the sample spans roughly 250,000 clones, roughly 91% being singletons. The sequencing sample was made of peripheral blood. These receptors were taken from a woman in her 40s who had recovered from COVID-19. The CDR3 runs from the conserved cysteine through the conserved F or W. D genes are given only for firm matches. For some rows the clone size is stated as once, few or many, or as a class when expanded; others skip it.

V gene: TRBV9
D gene: NA
clone size: NA
J gene: TRBJ2-3
CDR3 protein: CASSSPEGTQYF
CDR3 DNA: TGTGCCAGCAGCTCCCCCGAGGGTACGCAGTATTTT

V gene: TRBV6-5
D gene: NA
clone size: NA
J gene: TRBJ1-1
CDR3 protein: CASSSIGTEAFF
CDR3 DNA: TGTGCCAGCAGTTCCATCGGCACTGAAGCTTTCTTT

V gene: TRBV5-1
D gene: TRBD1
clone size: once
J gene: TRBJ2-3
CDR3 protein: CASSPRQGGTDTQYF
CDR3 DNA: TGCGCCAGCAGCCCCCGACAGGGGGGGACAGATACGCAGTATTTT

V gene: TRBV7-2
D gene: TRBD1
clone size: NA
J gene: TRBJ1-5
CDR3 protein: CASSPDRGGGNQPQHF
CDR3 DNA: TGTGCCAGCAGCCCCGACAGGGGAGGAGGCAATCAGCCCCAGCATTTT

V gene: TRBV3-1/TRBV3-2
D gene: NA
clone size: NA
J gene: TRBJ2-5
CDR3 protein: CASSHPAGAPQETQYF
CDR3 DNA: TGTGCCAGCAGTCACCCGGCAGGGGCCCCACAAGAGACCCAGTACTTC

V gene: TRBV5-1
D gene: NA
clone size: NA
J gene: TRBJ2-3
CDR3 protein: CASSLVRAVDTQYF
CDR3 DNA: TGCGCCAGCAGCTTGGTGAGGGCCGTGGATACGCAGTATTTT

V gene: TRBV7-6
D gene: TRBD2
clone size: NA
J gene: TRBJ2-3
CDR3 protein: CASSLGGSGSADTQYF
CDR3 DNA: TGTGCCAGCAGCTTAGGGGGTAGCGGGAGCGCAGATACGCAGTATTTT

V gene: TRBV30
D gene: TRBD2
clone size: NA
J gene: TRBJ2-3
CDR3 protein: CAWSGLAGKTDTQYF
CDR3 DNA: TGTGCCTGGAGTGGACTAGCGGGAAAGACAGATACGCAGTATTTT

V gene: TRBV6-6
D gene: TRBD1
clone size: NA
J gene: TRBJ2-7
CDR3 protein: CASSLGQGYEQYF
CDR3 DNA: TGTGCCAGCAGTCTAGGACAGGGCTACGAGCAGTACTTC

V gene: TRBV7-2
D gene: NA
clone size: NA
J gene: TRBJ1-1
CDR3 protein: CASSLGITEAFF
CDR3 DNA: TGTGCCAGCAGCTTAGGTATCACTGAAGCTTTCTTT

V gene: TRBV6-5
D gene: NA
clone size: NA
J gene: TRBJ1-2
CDR3 protein: CASSYSGRDYGYTF
CDR3 DNA: TGTGCCAGCAGTTACTCGGGCAGGGACTATGGCTACACCTTC